This entry features one TCR beta chain sequence. The data were obtained in a study of OX40 agonist ivuxolimab in advanced cancers. V gave up 7 bases and J gave up 5 bases, with 14 bases separating them. From germline, CDR1 is SGHRS and CDR2 YFSETQ. The CDR3 runs to 13 residues. Repertoires were generated with immunoSEQ multiplex PCR, while TCRdb's copy carries only in-frame clones and drops some. The sample lists 20,000 to 25,000 clones; 88% were seen once. Sequenced here: CD4+ or CD8+ T cells sorted from blood, sampled in a trial of the OX40 agonist ivuxolimab. This chain uses TRBV5-1 with TRBJ2-3; D is perhaps TRBD1 or TRBD2 (6 bases each). This clonotype originated in an adult with an advanced solid tumor such as melanoma, head and neck, liver or kidney cancer. As DNA, the CDR3 is TGCGCCAGCGGGACAAGGGAGGAAGATACGCAGTATTTT. Translation: CASGTREEDTQYF.